Each of the 11 T cell receptor beta chains below was sequenced from the same sample in a study of blood T cell repertoires in COVID-19. TCRdb keeps only in-frame clones here, not all; method: immunoSEQ multiplex PCR. The sample holds approximately 59,000 clones, 89% seen once. The sample was peripheral blood. These receptor sequences come from a human donor in a cohort sampled during active COVID-19.

The CDR3 sequence: CASSPGTALTDTQYF. The CDR3 nucleotides read TGTGCCAGCAGCCCCGGGACAGCACTCACAGATACGCAGTATTTT. The chain joins TRBV7-2 to TRBJ2-3, with 7 bases matching TRBD1. Trimming cost V 5 bases and J 2 bases; bases outside gene matches: 7. Germline V gene sequence: CDR1 SGHTA, CDR2 FQGNSA. There are 15 residues in the CDR3.

This clone occurred once. The rearrangement joins TRBV3-1 (or the pseudogene TRBV3-2) to TRBJ2-2; 8 bases align to TRBD1. Trimming cost V 8 bases and J 0 bases; bases outside gene matches: 5. The CDR3 is 15 residues long. Germline CDR1 reads LGHDT; CDR2 reads YNNKEL (reference sequence). CDR3 sequence reads: CASGQGATNTGELFF. The DNA for the CDR3 is TGTGCCAGCGGGCAGGGGGCCACGAACACCGGGGAGCTGTTTTTT.

Written as DNA, the CDR3 is TGTGCCTGGAGCCTCAGGGGTAACACTGAAGCTTTCTTT. This gives the protein CAWSLRGNTEAFF. V gene TRBV30 combines with J gene TRBJ1-1, with D possibly matching TRBD1 (6 bases). CDR1 and CDR2 (germline): GTSNPN, SVGIG (reference sequence). There are 13 residues in the CDR3. V lost 3 bases and J 2 bases, leaving 10 bases between the germline ends.

This clone has more than one count but fewer than ten. V and J are TRBV25-1 and TRBJ1-6; TRBD1 matches 8 bases. With V trimmed by 5 bases and J by 7 bases, 7 bases remained unmatched. CDR3 length: 15 amino acids. Germline lookup yields CDR1 MGHDK and CDR2 SYGVNS. Here the CDR3 DNA reads TGTGCCAGCAGTCCCACCAGGGGGCTAAATTCACCCCTCCACTTT. Protein product: CASSPTRGLNSPLHF.

The V and J genes are TRBV7-2 and TRBJ2-3, with 7 nucleotides matching TRBD2. The J segment lost 0 bases and the V segment lost 4 bases, leaving 7 bases of the junction unmatched. There are 16 residues in the CDR3. CDR1 SGHTA and CDR2 FQGNSA come from the germline V gene. CDR3 amino acids: CASSSEAGISTDTQYF. In DNA, the CDR3 is TGTGCCAGCAGCTCGGAAGCGGGGATTAGCACAGATACGCAGTATTTT.

The chain employs TRBV3-1 (or the pseudogene TRBV3-2) and TRBJ1-1; D possibly corresponds to TRBD1 (5 bases). The V end lost 4 bases, the J end lost 1 base, and 10 bases lay between the germline ends. Germline CDR1 reads LGHDT; CDR2 reads YNNKEL (reference sequence). The length of the CDR3 is 14 residues. This CDR3 is CASSPRQRNTEAFF. The CDR3 bases are TGTGCCAGCAGCCCCCGACAGAGGAACACTGAAGCTTTCTTT.

The chain is built from TRBV30 and TRBJ1-4, with 8 bases identical to TRBD1. Losses at the gene ends were 2 bases for V and 7 bases for J; bases not matched to a gene: 12. This CDR3 is 16 amino acids long. Germline V gene lookup returns CDR1 GTSNPN and CDR2 SVGIG (reference sequence). This CDR3 reads CAWSHRGTYLIEKLFF. In DNA form, the CDR3 reads TGTGCCTGGAGTCACAGGGGGACTTACTTGATTGAAAAACTGTTTTTT.

The chain is built from TRBV6-5 and TRBJ1-4; D gene unclear. Trimming removed 0 bases at V and 3 bases at J, with 11 bases between. The CDR3 loop spans 16 amino acids. Germline loops: CDR1 MNHEY, CDR2 SVGAGI. Written as DNA, the CDR3 is TGTGCCAGCAGTTACTCCGGGGTTGCGGCTAATGAAAAACTGTTTTTT. This codes for CASSYSGVAANEKLFF.

The rearrangement uses TRBV11-2 and TRBJ2-3, with 13 positions matching TRBD2. J lost 1 base, V lost 5 bases, and 3 bases had no gene match. The CDR3 is 16 amino acids. Germline CDR1 and CDR2: SGHAT and FQNNGV. This CDR3 is CASSRGLAGGTDTQYF. DNA of the CDR3: TGTGCCAGCAGCCGCGGACTAGCGGGGGGCACAGATACGCAGTATTTT. The variable domain in full, completed from reference TRBV11-2 and TRBJ2-3, reads EAGVAQSPRYKIIEKRQSVAFWCNPISGHATLYWYQQILGQGPKLLIQFQNNGVVDDSQLPKDRFSAERLKGVDSTLKIQPAKLEDSAVYLCASSRGLAGGTDTQYFGPGTRLTVL.

The CDR3 bases are TGCGCCAGCAGCACCTCGGGGTACTCTGGAAACACCATATATTTT. Translating it yields CASSTSGYSGNTIYF. The chain couples TRBV5-1 to TRBJ1-3; D is unclear. Germline CDR1 is SGHRS and CDR2 is YFSETQ. V gave up 4 bases and J gave up 0 bases, with 11 bases separating them. The CDR3 has 15 amino acids.

This chain connects TRBV30 to TRBJ2-5; 8 bases line up with TRBD2. Germline values: CDR1 GTSNPN, CDR2 SVGIG (reference sequence). J gave up 2 bases and V 1 base, and 3 bases lay outside the gene matches. There are 14 residues in the CDR3. The CDR3 spells CAWSERGFQETQYF. CDR3 DNA sequence: TGTGCCTGGAGTGAGCGGGGGTTTCAAGAGACCCAGTACTTC.